Each of the 12 T cell receptor beta chains below was sequenced from the same sample in a study of PD-1 blockade in classical Hodgkin lymphoma. Sample time point: cycle 4 day 1 (C4D1), after 6 weeks of nivolumab. Each of the patients experienced relapse following autologous stem cell transplantation, and their brentuximab vedotin exposure differed. Out of thawed PBMCs, magnetic negative selection purified CD4+ T cells. Using immunoSEQ multiplex PCR, the repertoire was profiled, and TCRdb retains in-frame clones only, with some absent. The sample holds about 28,000 clones, approximately 80% seen once. The material sequenced was CD4+ T cells from blood, taken before the fourth cycle of nivolumab. These receptor sequences come from a human donor with classical Hodgkin lymphoma.

The V call is TRBV27, the J call TRBJ2-4, with 13 bases fitting TRBD2. V dropped 4 bases and J dropped 12; count of bases not matched to a gene: 9. Germline CDR1 is MNHEY and CDR2 is SMNVEV (reference sequence). This CDR3 contains 15 residues. CDR3 in amino acids: CASSSPGLAGWTQYF. CDR3 coding DNA: TGTGCCAGCAGTTCCCCGGGACTAGCGGGGTGGACTCAGTACTTC.

A single count supports this clone. V is TRBV4-3 and J is TRBJ1-1, with 10 nucleotides matching TRBD1. CDR3 length equals 15 residues. J was trimmed by 8 bases and V by 3 bases; bases with no gene match: 9. The germline CDR1 and CDR2 sequences are LGHNA and YSLEER. The CDR3 DNA reads as TGCGCCAGCAGCCACCGACAGGGGGCTGGCGGGGAAGCTTTCTTT. Amino acid sequence: CASSHRQGAGGEAFF.

This chain links TRBV11-3 with TRBJ2-2; D gene ambiguous. This CDR3 is 13 amino acids long. Per the germline V gene, CDR1 is SGHNT and CDR2 is YENEEA. V dropped 3 bases and J dropped 5 bases, with 7 bases sitting between them. The CDR3 loop reads CASSLTRTGELFF. The CDR3, as DNA: TGTGCCAGCAGCTTGACACGTACCGGGGAGCTGTTTTTT.

This clone has just one count. The junction departs from the called germline gene at one end, perhaps through a read error. The rearrangement links TRBV7-9 to TRBJ1-2, with a possible D match to TRBD1 (6 bases). Germline assignment: CDR1 SEHNR and CDR2 FQNEAQ (reference sequence). The CDR3 is 14 amino acids. The chain's CDR3 is CASNLGGEGYGYTF. CDR3 DNA sequence: TGTGCCAGCAACTTAGGGGGAGAGGGCTATGGCTACACCTTC.

The chain is built from TRBV28 and TRBJ1-3; perhaps TRBD1 as D (5 bases). This CDR3 contains 15 residues. Germline CDR1 and CDR2: MDHEN and SYDVKM. Deletions cut 10 bases from V and 1 base from J, with 17 bases between. The CDR3 sequence is CATLGPVLSGNTIYF. As DNA, the CDR3 is TGTGCCACACTGGGGCCGGTGTTATCTGGAAACACCATATATTTT.

This clone was counted once. The CDR3 DNA reads as TGTGCCAGCAGCGTAGCCTGGGGGTACCAAGAGACCCAGTACTTC. Translation gives CASSVAWGYQETQYF. The chain links TRBV9 to TRBJ2-5; D is tentatively TRBD1 or TRBD2 (5 bases each). In germline, CDR1 is SGDLS, CDR2 YYNGEE. The CDR3 runs 15 residues. V lost 0 bases to trimming and J lost 0 bases, with 9 bases between them.

The CDR3 spells CASSSYGTGSHEQYF. CDR3 nucleotide sequence: TGTGCCAGCAGTTCTTACGGGACAGGGTCCCACGAGCAGTACTTC. The rearrangement links TRBV6-1 to TRBJ2-7, with 9 bases identical to TRBD1. Germline trimming cut 5 bases from V and 5 bases from J; bases unmatched to any gene: 10. Germline loops: CDR1 MNHNS, CDR2 SASEGT. This CDR3 has 15 residues.

The chain employs TRBV6-6 and TRBJ2-7; weak D call: TRBD1 (6 bases). V was shortened by 2 bases and J by 8 bases, with 13 bases between the two germline ends. This CDR3 has 13 amino acids. Germline V gene lookup returns CDR1 MNHNY and CDR2 SVGAGI (reference sequence). The CDR3 DNA is TGTGCCAGCAGTTACGGGACATGGCACAAGCAGTACTTC. Its protein product is CASSYGTWHKQYF.

V and J are TRBV7-9 and TRBJ2-2; possibly TRBD2 for D (6 bases). This CDR3 has 15 residues. The V end was cut by 3 bases, the J end by 5 bases, with 13 bases between. Per the germline V gene, CDR1 is SEHNR and CDR2 is FQNEAQ (reference sequence). The chain's CDR3 is CASSFGTATTGELFF. The CDR3, as DNA: TGTGCCAGCAGCTTTGGGACTGCCACGACCGGGGAGCTGTTTTTT.

Concerning this clone: Other DNA sequences in this specimen translate into the identical CDR3. The chain joins TRBV10-3 to TRBJ2-7, with 9 nucleotides matching TRBD1. In germline, CDR1 is ENHRY, CDR2 SYGVKD. The CDR3 is 15 residues long. Germline trimming cut 1 base from V and 6 bases from J; bases unmatched to any gene: 7. CDR3 amino acids: CAISEYDRGNSEQYF. CDR3 in DNA: TGTGCCATCAGTGAGTACGACAGGGGGAATTCCGAGCAGTACTTC.

This clone occurred a few times. The J gene is TRBJ2-2, the V gene TRBV7-6; 9 positions match TRBD1. Germline trimming cut 2 bases from V and 2 bases from J; bases unmatched to any gene: 0. This CDR3 is 15 amino acids long. Germline V CDR1 and CDR2: SGHVS, FNYEAQ. DNA for the CDR3: TGTGCCAGCAGCTTAACAGGGGGCAACACCGGGGAGCTGTTTTTT. The encoded protein is CASSLTGGNTGELFF.

As DNA, the CDR3 is TGTGCCAGCAGCTTAGATAGTCAGAACACCGGGGAGCTGTTTTTT. Amino acid sequence: CASSLDSQNTGELFF. The rearrangement joins TRBV11-3 to TRBJ2-2; D unclear. The V end lost 0 bases, the J end lost 1 base, and 6 bases lay between the germline ends. This CDR3 spans 15 amino acids. CDR1 is SGHNT, CDR2 YENEEA, per germline.